These T cell receptor beta chains were read from a single sample in a study of post-analysis software for immune sequencing data. From the PCR reads, TCRdb called clonotypes with MiXCR, one entry per CDR3 protein. The sample contains about 760,000 distinct CDR3 sequences, 30% of which appear only once. Sequencing was carried out using blood. Receptors originate from a girl aged 5-17 years with multiple sclerosis. CDR3s include the opening cysteine and the closing phenylalanine or tryptophan. Fields, in order: J gene, D gene, V gene, CDR3 length, clone size, CDR3 protein, CDR3 DNA. A D gene is named only where the DNA matches it firmly. Clone size is shown for a subset of rows, as once, few, many or a class of expanded clone.

j_gene: TRBJ1-5
d_gene: -
v_gene: TRBV27
len: 14
abundance: -
CDR3aa: CASKLNRNNQPQHF
CDR3nt: TGTGCCAGCAAACTCAATCGGAACAATCAGCCCCAGCATTTT

j_gene: TRBJ2-3
d_gene: TRBD2
v_gene: TRBV28
len: 17
abundance: -
CDR3aa: CASSSSTSGWGTDTQYF
CDR3nt: TGTGCCAGCAGTTCGTCAACTAGCGGGTGGGGCACAGATACGCAGTATTTT

j_gene: TRBJ2-5
d_gene: TRBD1
v_gene: TRBV2
len: 15
abundance: -
CDR3aa: CATSLRDHRGETQYF
CDR3nt: TGTGCCACCTCCCTCCGGGACCACAGGGGTGAGACCCAGTACTTC

j_gene: TRBJ1-3
d_gene: -
v_gene: TRBV6-6
len: 16
abundance: -
CDR3aa: CASSYGGDSSGNTIYF
CDR3nt: TGTGCCAGCAGTTACGGTGGTGACAGCTCTGGAAACACCATATATTTT

j_gene: TRBJ2-5
d_gene: -
v_gene: TRBV7-9
len: 16
abundance: -
CDR3aa: CASSLALLGAGETQYF
CDR3nt: TGTGCCAGCAGCTTAGCGCTTTTGGGGGCCGGAGAGACCCAGTACTTC

j_gene: TRBJ1-1
d_gene: TRBD1
v_gene: TRBV20-1
len: 14
abundance: few
CDR3aa: CSARTGPAGTEAFF
CDR3nt: TGCAGTGCTAGGACAGGGCCCGCGGGAACTGAAGCTTTCTTT

j_gene: TRBJ1-4
d_gene: -
v_gene: TRBV29-1
len: 12
abundance: -
CDR3aa: CSGWVASGKLFF
CDR3nt: TGCAGCGGATGGGTGGCGAGTGGAAAACTGTTTTTT

j_gene: TRBJ1-2
d_gene: -
v_gene: TRBV27
len: 14
abundance: few
CDR3aa: CASSDDRAKEGYTF
CDR3nt: TGTGCCAGCAGCGATGACCGGGCCAAGGAGGGCTACACCTTC

j_gene: TRBJ1-2
d_gene: -
v_gene: TRBV5-1
len: 14
abundance: -
CDR3aa: CASSLDPENYGYTF
CDR3nt: TGCGCCAGCAGCTTGGATCCGGAAAACTATGGCTACACCTTC

j_gene: TRBJ2-3
d_gene: -
v_gene: TRBV6-6
len: 15
abundance: few
CDR3aa: CASLHLTPHTDTQYF
CDR3nt: TGTGCCAGCTTGCACCTTACACCACACACAGATACGCAGTATTTT

j_gene: TRBJ2-2
d_gene: TRBD2
v_gene: TRBV2
len: 16
abundance: -
CDR3aa: CASSGQTSGGTGELFF
CDR3nt: TGTGCCAGCAGTGGGCAGACTAGCGGGGGCACCGGGGAGCTGTTTTTT

j_gene: TRBJ1-2
d_gene: -
v_gene: TRBV6-5
len: 12
abundance: -
CDR3aa: CASSRNNNGYTF
CDR3nt: TGTGCCAGCAGTCGAAACAACAATGGCTACACCTTC

j_gene: TRBJ1-6
d_gene: -
v_gene: TRBV28
len: 15
abundance: -
CDR3aa: CASSLGGTYNSPLHF
CDR3nt: TGTGCCAGCAGCTTGGGTGGCACCTATAATTCACCCCTCCACTTT

j_gene: TRBJ2-1
d_gene: TRBD1
v_gene: TRBV28
len: 16
abundance: once
CDR3aa: CASIGSRDRPTSEQFF
CDR3nt: TGTGCCAGCATTGGAAGCCGGGACAGACCTACTTCGGAGCAGTTCTTC

j_gene: TRBJ2-4
d_gene: TRBD2
v_gene: TRBV20-1
len: 12
abundance: few
CDR3aa: CSARGRGREQYF
CDR3nt: TGCAGTGCTAGAGGTAGAGGGCGGGAGCAGTACTTC

j_gene: TRBJ2-7
d_gene: -
v_gene: TRBV7-2
len: 20
abundance: few
CDR3aa: CASSLPAYGSGKPGKYEQYF
CDR3nt: TGTGCCAGCAGCTTACCCGCTTATGGTAGCGGCAAGCCCGGGAAATACGAGCAGTACTTC

j_gene: TRBJ2-2
d_gene: TRBD2
v_gene: TRBV5-6
len: 17
abundance: few
CDR3aa: CASSLRARERNTGELFF
CDR3nt: TGTGCCAGCAGCTTGAGGGCGCGGGAGAGGAACACCGGGGAGCTGTTTTTT

j_gene: TRBJ2-1
d_gene: -
v_gene: TRBV15
len: 13
abundance: few
CDR3aa: CATSSFLGNEQFF
CDR3nt: TGTGCCACCAGCAGTTTCCTGGGTAATGAGCAGTTCTTC

j_gene: TRBJ2-1
d_gene: TRBD2
v_gene: TRBV24-1
len: 16
abundance: -
CDR3aa: CATSDSSGNPYNEQFF
CDR3nt: TGTGCCACTAGTGATTCTAGCGGGAACCCCTACAATGAGCAGTTCTTC

j_gene: TRBJ1-5
d_gene: -
v_gene: TRBV12-3/TRBV12-4
len: 15
abundance: -
CDR3aa: CASSFIGSFQQPQHF
CDR3nt: TGTGCCAGCAGTTTTATAGGGAGCTTCCAACAGCCCCAGCATTTT

j_gene: TRBJ1-2
d_gene: TRBD1
v_gene: TRBV7-9
len: 14
abundance: -
CDR3aa: CASSPVVGQESDTF
CDR3nt: TGTGCCAGCAGCCCAGTAGTGGGACAGGAGTCTGACACCTTC

j_gene: TRBJ2-3
d_gene: TRBD2
v_gene: TRBV29-1
len: 15
abundance: many
CDR3aa: CSVSGTSGRTDTQYF
CDR3nt: TGCAGCGTTTCCGGGACTAGCGGGAGAACAGATACGCAGTATTTT

j_gene: TRBJ2-7
d_gene: -
v_gene: TRBV6-1
len: 14
abundance: -
CDR3aa: CASRLSDGIYEQYF
CDR3nt: TGTGCCAGCAGACTCTCGGACGGGATCTACGAGCAGTACTTC

j_gene: TRBJ1-2
d_gene: -
v_gene: TRBV12-3/TRBV12-4
len: 17
abundance: -
CDR3aa: CASSLGLMGSANYGYTF
CDR3nt: TGTGCCAGCAGTTTAGGTTTAATGGGGTCAGCTAACTATGGCTACACCTTC

j_gene: TRBJ2-5
d_gene: -
v_gene: TRBV20-1
len: 12
abundance: -
CDR3aa: CSVRAGAETQYF
CDR3nt: TGCAGTGTTAGGGCCGGGGCAGAGACCCAGTACTTC

j_gene: TRBJ2-4
d_gene: -
v_gene: TRBV9
len: 15
abundance: few
CDR3aa: CASSRGDSSFWEQYF
CDR3nt: TGTGCCAGCAGCAGAGGGGACTCCTCCTTCTGGGAGCAGTACTTC

j_gene: TRBJ1-2
d_gene: TRBD1
v_gene: TRBV27
len: 14
abundance: many
CDR3aa: CASSPTGGNYGYTF
CDR3nt: TGTGCCAGCAGTCCCACAGGGGGCAACTATGGCTACACCTTC

j_gene: TRBJ2-3
d_gene: -
v_gene: TRBV20-1
len: 15
abundance: -
CDR3aa: CSAPQYRAFPDTQYF
CDR3nt: TGCAGTGCTCCCCAATATCGAGCTTTCCCAGATACGCAGTATTTT

j_gene: TRBJ2-5
d_gene: TRBD1
v_gene: TRBV9
len: 15
abundance: few
CDR3aa: CASSVGDRGAETQYF
CDR3nt: TGTGCCAGCAGCGTAGGGGACAGGGGGGCAGAGACCCAGTACTTC

j_gene: TRBJ1-2
d_gene: -
v_gene: TRBV15
len: 14
abundance: -
CDR3aa: CATSRDRDNYGYTF
CDR3nt: TGTGCCACCAGCAGAGACAGGGACAACTATGGCTACACCTTC

j_gene: TRBJ2-2
d_gene: -
v_gene: TRBV7-9
len: 15
abundance: -
CDR3aa: CASSPDGIRTGELFF
CDR3nt: TGTGCCAGCAGCCCCGACGGGATACGCACCGGGGAGCTGTTTTTT

j_gene: TRBJ2-7
d_gene: -
v_gene: TRBV6-2/TRBV6-3
len: 12
abundance: few
CDR3aa: CASSFNSGEQYF
CDR3nt: TGTGCCAGCAGTTTCAACAGCGGAGAGCAGTACTTC

j_gene: TRBJ2-7
d_gene: TRBD2
v_gene: TRBV3-1
len: 15
abundance: few
CDR3aa: CASSQGTSPTYEQYF
CDR3nt: TGTGCCAGCAGCCAAGGGACTAGCCCTACCTACGAGCAGTACTTC

j_gene: TRBJ2-6
d_gene: -
v_gene: TRBV18
len: 14
abundance: many
CDR3aa: CASSPNSGANVLTF
CDR3nt: TGTGCCAGCTCACCGAACTCTGGGGCCAACGTCCTGACTTTC

j_gene: TRBJ2-1
d_gene: -
v_gene: TRBV10-3
len: 11
abundance: -
CDR3aa: CAISEETRQFF
CDR3nt: TGTGCCATCAGTGAAGAGACTCGGCAGTTCTTC

j_gene: TRBJ2-1
d_gene: -
v_gene: TRBV4-3
len: 14
abundance: few
CDR3aa: CASSQTAGVNEQFF
CDR3nt: TGCGCCAGCAGCCAGACCGCAGGGGTCAATGAGCAGTTCTTC

j_gene: TRBJ2-7
d_gene: TRBD2
v_gene: TRBV7-2
len: 17
abundance: -
CDR3aa: CASSLRTSGQNCYEQYF
CDR3nt: TGTGCCAGCAGCTTAAGGACTAGCGGGCAAAACTGCTACGAGCAGTACTTC

j_gene: TRBJ2-5
d_gene: -
v_gene: TRBV10-3
len: 14
abundance: few
CDR3aa: CTISEGGVQETQYF
CDR3nt: TGTACCATCAGTGAAGGGGGGGTACAAGAGACCCAGTACTTC

j_gene: TRBJ2-7
d_gene: -
v_gene: TRBV12-3/TRBV12-4
len: 15
abundance: -
CDR3aa: CASTTREDRNGEQYF
CDR3nt: TGTGCCAGCACCACAAGGGAGGATCGCAATGGGGAACAGTACTTC

j_gene: TRBJ2-1
d_gene: -
v_gene: TRBV6-5
len: 16
abundance: -
CDR3aa: CASWRGSNSLYNEQFF
CDR3nt: TGTGCCAGCTGGAGGGGTAGCAACTCCCTATACAATGAGCAGTTCTTC

j_gene: TRBJ2-7
d_gene: TRBD2
v_gene: TRBV6-2/TRBV6-3
len: 14
abundance: -
CDR3aa: CACSHRLASYEQYF
CDR3nt: TGTGCCTGCAGTCATCGACTAGCCTCCTACGAGCAGTACTTC

j_gene: TRBJ1-2
d_gene: -
v_gene: TRBV20-1
len: 13
abundance: -
CDR3aa: CSRPRGNNYGYTF
CDR3nt: TGCAGTCGCCCTAGGGGAAATAACTATGGCTACACCTTC